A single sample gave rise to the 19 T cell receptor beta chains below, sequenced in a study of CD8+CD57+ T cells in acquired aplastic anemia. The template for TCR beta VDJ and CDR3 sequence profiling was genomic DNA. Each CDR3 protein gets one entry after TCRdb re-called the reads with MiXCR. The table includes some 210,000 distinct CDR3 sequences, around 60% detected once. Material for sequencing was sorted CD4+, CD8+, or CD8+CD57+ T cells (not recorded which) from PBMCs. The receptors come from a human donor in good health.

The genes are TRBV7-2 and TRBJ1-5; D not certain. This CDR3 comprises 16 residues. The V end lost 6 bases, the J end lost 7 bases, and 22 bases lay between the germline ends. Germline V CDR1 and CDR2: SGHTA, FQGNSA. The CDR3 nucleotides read TGTGCCAGCAGTATTGACGGGCCGCGCGTAAGGCAGCCCCAGCATTTT. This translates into CASSIDGPRVRQPQHF.

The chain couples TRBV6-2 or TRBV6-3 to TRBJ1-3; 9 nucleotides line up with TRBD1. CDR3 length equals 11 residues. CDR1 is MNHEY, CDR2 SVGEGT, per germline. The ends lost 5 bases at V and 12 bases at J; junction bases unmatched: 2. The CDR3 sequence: CASSQTGGIYF. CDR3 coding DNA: TGTGCCAGCAGTCAGACAGGGGGCATATATTTT.

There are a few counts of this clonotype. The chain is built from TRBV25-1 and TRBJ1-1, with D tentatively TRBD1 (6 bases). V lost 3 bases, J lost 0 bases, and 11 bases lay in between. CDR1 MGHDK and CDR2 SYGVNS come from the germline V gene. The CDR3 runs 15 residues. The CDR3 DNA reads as TGTGCCAGCAGTGAGGGACACAACATGAACACTGAAGCTTTCTTT. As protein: CASSEGHNMNTEAFF.

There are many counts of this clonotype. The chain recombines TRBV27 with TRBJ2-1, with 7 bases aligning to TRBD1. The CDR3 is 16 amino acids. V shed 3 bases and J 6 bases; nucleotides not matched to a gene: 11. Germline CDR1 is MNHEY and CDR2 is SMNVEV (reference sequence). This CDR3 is CASSFNDRVGGNEQFF. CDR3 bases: TGTGCCAGCAGTTTCAACGACAGGGTAGGAGGCAATGAGCAGTTCTTC.

The CDR3 sequence is CASSQSQDGGVGTQYF. In DNA form, the CDR3 reads TGCGCCAGCAGCCAATCCCAGGACGGAGGGGTAGGTACGCAGTATTTT. The chain links TRBV4-1 to TRBJ2-3, with D possibly being TRBD2 (6 bases). Germline V lookup: CDR1 MGHRA, CDR2 YSYEKL. The CDR3 consists of 16 residues. V was cut by 2 bases and J by 8 bases, with 20 bases left in between.

The CDR3 loop reads CSGDGGVGGEQFF. The CDR3 DNA is TGCAGCGGGGACGGGGGGGTGGGGGGGGAGCAGTTCTTC. V gene TRBV29-1 combines with J gene TRBJ2-1; 8 positions agree with TRBD2. Looked up from germline, CDR1 is SQVTM and CDR2 is ANQGSEA. The CDR3 sequence is 13 residues long. The junction had 12 bases not matched to a gene; V was cut back by 7 bases and J by 10 bases.

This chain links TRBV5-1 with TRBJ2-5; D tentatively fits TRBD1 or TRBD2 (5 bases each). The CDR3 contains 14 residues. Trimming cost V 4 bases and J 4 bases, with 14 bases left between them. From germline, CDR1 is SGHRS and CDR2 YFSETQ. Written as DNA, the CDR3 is TGCGCCAGCAGCGGCACCGGGACGGGAGAGACCCAGTACTTC. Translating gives CASSGTGTGETQYF.

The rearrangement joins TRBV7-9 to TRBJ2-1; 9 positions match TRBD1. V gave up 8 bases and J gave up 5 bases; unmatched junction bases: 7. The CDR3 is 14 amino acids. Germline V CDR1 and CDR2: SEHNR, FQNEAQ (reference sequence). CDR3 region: CASGGTGKDNEQFF. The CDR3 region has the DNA TGTGCCAGCGGCGGGACAGGGAAGGACAATGAGCAGTTCTTC.

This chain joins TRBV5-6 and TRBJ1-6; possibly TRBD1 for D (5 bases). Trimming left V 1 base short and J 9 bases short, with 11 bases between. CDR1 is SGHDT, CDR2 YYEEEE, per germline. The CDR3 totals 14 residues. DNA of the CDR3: TGTGCCAGCAGCTTGAGCCAGGGTGGTTCACCCCTCCACTTT. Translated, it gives CASSLSQGGSPLHF.

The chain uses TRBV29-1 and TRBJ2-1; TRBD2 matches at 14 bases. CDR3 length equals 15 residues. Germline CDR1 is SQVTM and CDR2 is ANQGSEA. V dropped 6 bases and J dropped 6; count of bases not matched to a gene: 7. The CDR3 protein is CSVDQGLAGVNEQFF. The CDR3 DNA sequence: TGCAGCGTCGACCAGGGACTAGCGGGAGTCAATGAGCAGTTCTTC.

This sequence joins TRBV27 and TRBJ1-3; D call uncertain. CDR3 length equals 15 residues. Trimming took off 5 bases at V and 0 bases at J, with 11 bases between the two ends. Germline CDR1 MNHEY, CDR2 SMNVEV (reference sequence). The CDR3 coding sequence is TGTGCCAGCAGTCTCGTCGGTTTCTCTGGAAACACCATATATTTT. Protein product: CASSLVGFSGNTIYF.

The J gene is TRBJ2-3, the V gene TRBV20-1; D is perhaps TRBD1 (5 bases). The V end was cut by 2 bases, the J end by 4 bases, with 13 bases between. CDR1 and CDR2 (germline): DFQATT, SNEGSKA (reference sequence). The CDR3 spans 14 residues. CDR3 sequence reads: CSARLTGRSDTQYF. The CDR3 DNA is TGCAGTGCTAGATTAACAGGTCGTTCAGATACGCAGTATTTT.

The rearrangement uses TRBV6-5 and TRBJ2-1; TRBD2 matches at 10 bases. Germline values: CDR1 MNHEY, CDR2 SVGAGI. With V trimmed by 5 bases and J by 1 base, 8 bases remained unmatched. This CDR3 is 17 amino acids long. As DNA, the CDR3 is TGTGCCAGCAGTGAAGCGGGGGGGTTTCGATCCTACAATGAGCAGTTCTTC. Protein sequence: CASSEAGGFRSYNEQFF.

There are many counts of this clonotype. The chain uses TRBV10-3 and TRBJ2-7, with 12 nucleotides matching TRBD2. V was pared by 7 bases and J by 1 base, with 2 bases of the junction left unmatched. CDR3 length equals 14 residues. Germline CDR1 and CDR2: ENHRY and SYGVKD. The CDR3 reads CAIMTSGGSYEQYF. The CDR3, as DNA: TGTGCCATCATGACTAGCGGGGGTTCCTACGAGCAGTACTTC.

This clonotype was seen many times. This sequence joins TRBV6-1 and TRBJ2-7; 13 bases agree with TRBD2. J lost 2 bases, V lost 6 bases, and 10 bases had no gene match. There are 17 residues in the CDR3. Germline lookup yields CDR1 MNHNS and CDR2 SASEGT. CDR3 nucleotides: TGTGCCAGCAGCTTAACTAGCGGGGGGGGCCAGACCTACGAGCAGTACTTC. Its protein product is CASSLTSGGGQTYEQYF.

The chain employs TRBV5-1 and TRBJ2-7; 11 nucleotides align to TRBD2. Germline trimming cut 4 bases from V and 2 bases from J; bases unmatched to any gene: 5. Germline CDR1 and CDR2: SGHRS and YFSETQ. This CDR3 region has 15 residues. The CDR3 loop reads CASSGHSGGAYEQYF. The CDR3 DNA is TGCGCCAGCAGCGGACATAGCGGGGGGGCCTACGAGCAGTACTTC.

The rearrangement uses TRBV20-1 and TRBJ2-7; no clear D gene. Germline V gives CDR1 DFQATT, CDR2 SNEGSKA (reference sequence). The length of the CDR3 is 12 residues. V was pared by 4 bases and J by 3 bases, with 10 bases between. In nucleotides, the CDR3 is TGCAGTGCTAACCTTGGTGGCTACGAGCAGTACTTC. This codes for CSANLGGYEQYF.

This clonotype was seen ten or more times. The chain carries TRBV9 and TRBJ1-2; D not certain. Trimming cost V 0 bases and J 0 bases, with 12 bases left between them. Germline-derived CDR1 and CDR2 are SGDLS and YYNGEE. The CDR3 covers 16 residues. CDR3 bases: TGTGCCAGCAGCGTAGAGGCGGGATCCCCTAACTATGGCTACACCTTC. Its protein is CASSVEAGSPNYGYTF.

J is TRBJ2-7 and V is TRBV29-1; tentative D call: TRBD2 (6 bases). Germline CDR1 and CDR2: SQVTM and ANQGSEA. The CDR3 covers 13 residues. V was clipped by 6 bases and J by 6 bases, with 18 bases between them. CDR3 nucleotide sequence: TGCAGCGTGGCCCAGGTAGCGGTCGCCGAGCAGTACTTC. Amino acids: CSVAQVAVAEQYF.